Presented here are 24 T cell receptor beta chains from one specimen sequenced in a study of PD-L1 blockade in urothelial cancer. Libraries were prepared by immunoSEQ multiplex PCR; TCRdb keeps only in-frame clonotypes and omits some of them. The sample has 70,000 to 90,000 clones, more than 75% seen once. Time point meaning: pretreatment peripheral blood. The sequences come from PBMCs, collected around atezolizumab (anti-PD-L1) treatment. These receptors originate from a man between 60 and 75 years old with urothelial cancer.

V and J are TRBV19 and TRBJ2-3; 9 bases are shared with TRBD2. Germline trimming cut 1 base from V and 3 bases from J; bases unmatched to any gene: 5. This CDR3 spans 16 amino acids. Germline V gene sequence: CDR1 LNHDA, CDR2 SQIVND (reference sequence). The CDR3 region is CASSIASLAGTDTQYF. In nucleotides, the CDR3 is TGTGCCAGTAGTATAGCATCGCTAGCGGGGACAGATACGCAGTATTTT. Variable domain in full (rest from reference TRBV19 and TRBJ2-3): DGGITQSPKYLFRKEGQNVTLSCEQNLNHDAMYWYRQDPGQGLRLIYYSQIVNDFQKGDIAEGYSVSREKKESFPLTVTSAQKNPTAFYLCASSIASLAGTDTQYFGPGTRLTVL.

This clone was observed a handful of times. The chain has TRBV5-1 and TRBJ2-7; 7 bases align to TRBD2. The junction had 17 bases not matched to a gene; V was cut back by 0 bases and J by 2 bases. The germline V gene encodes CDR1 SGHRS and CDR2 YFSETQ. The CDR3 sequence is 19 residues long. CDR3 sequence (DNA): TGCGCCAGCAGCTTGGTGGACTGGACCGGCGGGAGCGGAACCTACGAGCAGTACTTC. It yields the protein CASSLVDWTGGSGTYEQYF.

The V and J genes are TRBV5-1 and TRBJ2-3; 8 bases are a match to TRBD1. Germline V gene lookup returns CDR1 SGHRS and CDR2 YFSETQ. The CDR3 is 16 amino acids. The V gene end was trimmed by 0 bases and the J gene end by 3 bases; junction bases not matched to a gene: 6. CDR3 sequence: CASSLEGRQGTDTQYF. CDR3 DNA sequence: TGCGCCAGCAGCTTGGAGGGGCGACAGGGGACAGATACGCAGTATTTT.

This clone was recorded a few times. CDR3 residues: CASSGSGFSYNEQFF. Here the CDR3 DNA reads TGTGCCAGCAGCGGTAGCGGATTCTCCTACAATGAGCAGTTCTTC. This sequence joins TRBV9 and TRBJ2-1; D perhaps matches TRBD2 (6 bases). V was cut by 3 bases and J by 0 bases, with 10 bases left in between. The CDR3 length is 15 residues. Germline V gene data show CDR1 as SGDLS and CDR2 as YYNGEE.

The V gene is TRBV28, the J gene TRBJ1-2, with 8 positions matching TRBD1. The V segment lost 4 bases and the J segment 1 base; nucleotides outside the gene matches: 5. This CDR3 region has 15 residues. The V gene's germline CDR1 is MDHEN and CDR2 SYDVKM. The CDR3: CASSSRTGLNYGYTF. DNA of the CDR3: TGTGCCAGCAGTTCCCGGACAGGGCTTAACTATGGCTACACCTTC.

V and J are TRBV28 and TRBJ1-1; 7 bases align to TRBD1. CDR1 MDHEN and CDR2 SYDVKM come from the germline V gene. This CDR3 has 15 residues. J was trimmed by 1 base and V by 6 bases; bases with no gene match: 8. This CDR3 reads CASSSQGTANTEAFF. CDR3 bases: TGTGCCAGCAGCTCCCAAGGGACAGCGAACACTGAAGCTTTCTTT.

The chain combines TRBV11-3 with TRBJ1-6, with a possible D match to TRBD1 (5 bases). The CDR3 sequence is 16 residues long. Per germline, CDR1 SGHNT and CDR2 YENEEA. Trimming removed 1 base at V and 9 bases at J, with 16 bases between. The CDR3 spells CASSLGLARGGSPLHF. CDR3 DNA: TGTGCCAGCAGCTTAGGTCTAGCGCGGGGGGGTTCACCCCTCCACTTT.

The chain recombines TRBV7-9 with TRBJ2-7; 8 bases align to TRBD1. Germline CDR1 reads SEHNR; CDR2 reads FQNEAQ (reference sequence). This CDR3 spans 13 amino acids. Unmatched junction bases numbered 10, after V lost 8 bases and J lost 7 bases. The CDR3, as DNA: TGTGCCAGCCGATACGGACAGGGAGGAGAGCAGTACTTC. Its protein is CASRYGQGGEQYF. Filled out from reference TRBV7-9 and TRBJ2-7, the complete variable domain reads DTGVSQNPRHKITKRGQNVTFRCDPISEHNRLYWYRQTLGQGPEFLTYFQNEAQLEKSRLLSDRFSAERPKGSFSTLEIQRTEQGDSAMYLCASRYGQGGEQYFGPGTRLTVT.

CDR3: CASSAAITGETQYF. CDR3 nucleotide sequence: TGTGCCAGCAGCGCAGCCATCACAGGAGAGACCCAGTACTTC. The chain employs TRBV6-5 and TRBJ2-5, with D possibly being TRBD1 (5 bases). The V gene's germline CDR1 is MNHEY and CDR2 SVGAGI. The CDR3 sequence is 14 residues long. Trimming removed 6 bases at V and 4 bases at J, with 15 bases between.

CDR3 region: CASSLGAAGNEQFF. Here the CDR3 DNA reads TGCGCCAGCAGCTTGGGGGCAGCGGGGAATGAGCAGTTCTTC. The chain is built from TRBV5-1 and TRBJ2-1, with TRBD2 matching 7 bases. Germline trimming cut 0 bases from V and 7 bases from J; bases unmatched to any gene: 4. The V gene's germline CDR1 is SGHRS and CDR2 YFSETQ. CDR3 length: 14 amino acids.

The genes are TRBV6-6 and TRBJ2-2; 7 nucleotides match TRBD2. The CDR3 is 14 amino acids. Germline values: CDR1 MNHNY, CDR2 SVGAGI (reference sequence). V lost 5 bases to trimming and J lost 6 bases; unmatched junction nucleotides: 6. For the CDR3, the DNA is TGTGCCAGCAGTCCCTATACTAGCGCCGGGGAGCTGTTTTTT. Protein sequence: CASSPYTSAGELFF.

The chain employs TRBV4-1 and TRBJ1-4, with a possible D match to TRBD1 (6 bases). Germline V gene lookup returns CDR1 MGHRA and CDR2 YSYEKL. Trimming took off 6 bases at V and 5 bases at J, with 16 bases between the two ends. The CDR3 runs to 15 residues. The CDR3 DNA reads as TGCGCCAGCAGAGATACAGGGAACCCAAATGAAAAACTGTTTTTT. It translates to CASRDTGNPNEKLFF.

This chain connects TRBV19 to TRBJ2-6, with 11 bases identical to TRBD1. CDR3 length equals 18 residues. V lost 3 bases, J lost 4 bases, and 8 bases stayed unmatched. Germline values: CDR1 LNHDA, CDR2 SQIVND (reference sequence). CDR3 region: CASSMDGQGASGANVLTF. The CDR3 DNA is TGTGCCAGTAGTATGGATGGACAGGGGGCATCAGGGGCCAACGTCCTGACTTTC.

The chain uses TRBV2 and TRBJ2-6; maybe TRBD1 (5 bases). The V end was cut by 3 bases, the J end by 4 bases, with 16 bases between. Germline-derived CDR1 and CDR2 are SNHLY and FYNNEI. The CDR3 loop spans 17 amino acids. CDR3 loop: CASSDHGRGSGANVLTF. The DNA for the CDR3 is TGTGCCAGCAGTGACCACGGTAGGGGATCAGGGGCCAACGTCCTGACTTTC.

The sample holds a few counts of this clone. The chain is built from TRBV11-2 and TRBJ1-3; a possible D gene is TRBD1 (5 bases). The V end was cut by 4 bases, the J end by 3 bases, with 16 bases between. Germline CDR1 reads SGHAT; CDR2 reads FQNNGV. The CDR3 totals 16 residues. In DNA, the CDR3 is TGTGCCAGCAGCTCCCACTCAGGGTCAGGTGGAAACACCATATATTTT. It yields the protein CASSSHSGSGGNTIYF.

The V and J genes are TRBV6-5 and TRBJ1-5; a weak D match, TRBD1 (6 bases). This CDR3 has 12 amino acids. V was shortened by 5 bases and J by 12 bases, with 14 bases between the two germline ends. The V gene's germline CDR1 is MNHEY and CDR2 SVGAGI. The CDR3 sequence: CASSGGGFLQHF. CDR3 bases: TGTGCCAGCAGTGGTGGGGGCTTTCTCCAGCATTTT.

The chain recombines TRBV29-1 with TRBJ2-1; TRBD1 matches 10 bases. This CDR3 region has 17 residues. V was clipped by 4 bases and J by 4 bases; unmatched bases: 13. The germline V gene encodes CDR1 SQVTM and CDR2 ANQGSEA. The CDR3 loop is CSVAPRGTGQGYNEQFF. The CDR3 bases are TGCAGCGTTGCCCCACGGGGGACGGGACAGGGGTACAATGAGCAGTTCTTC.

This clone has a handful of counts. The chain uses TRBV30 and TRBJ1-2; the D gene is possibly TRBD1 (5 bases). Germline assignment: CDR1 GTSNPN and CDR2 SVGIG (reference sequence). The CDR3 length is 13 residues. The V and J ends lost 3 bases and 3 bases respectively, with 11 bases between them. CDR3 sequence: CAWSTARDYGYTF. DNA for the CDR3: TGTGCCTGGAGCACAGCCAGGGACTATGGCTACACCTTC.

In nucleotides, the CDR3 is TGTGCCTGGGGCAGGACTGCTAGCAGCACAGATACGCAGTATTTT. Encoded protein: CAWGRTASSTDTQYF. V is TRBV30 and J is TRBJ2-3, with a weak D call TRBD2 (5 bases). V dropped 5 bases and J dropped 0 bases, with 15 bases sitting between them. The CDR3 loop spans 15 amino acids. CDR1 is GTSNPN and CDR2 is SVGIG in the germline V gene (reference sequence).

V is TRBV5-1 and J is TRBJ2-7; D may be TRBD2 (6 bases). The germline CDR1 and CDR2 sequences are SGHRS and YFSETQ. The ends were cut back, 4 bases at V and 5 bases at J, with 13 bases in the middle. This CDR3 contains 13 residues. CDR3 sequence (DNA): TGCGCCAGCAGCCCCCTTCTAGCGAACGAGCAGTACTTC. Encoded protein: CASSPLLANEQYF. The full variable domain, completed using reference TRBV5-1 and TRBJ2-7, is KAGVTQTPRYLIKTRGQQVTLSCSPISGHRSVSWYQQTPGQGLQFLFEYFSETQRNKGNFPGRFSGRQFSNSRSEMNVSTLELGDSALYLCASSPLLANEQYFGPGTRLTVT.

The chain combines TRBV29-1 with TRBJ2-2, with a weak D call TRBD2 (7 bases). Germline CDR1 is SQVTM and CDR2 is ANQGSEA. V lost 2 bases, J lost 8 bases, and 24 bases lay in between. This CDR3 is built from 17 residues. CDR3 in amino acids: CSVEMGGAGVRSGELFF. CDR3 DNA sequence: TGCAGCGTTGAAATGGGGGGGGCGGGAGTACGTTCTGGGGAGCTGTTTTTT.

The V and J genes are TRBV9 and TRBJ1-1, with a weak D call TRBD1 (6 bases). Germline V gene lookup returns CDR1 SGDLS and CDR2 YYNGEE. Deletions cut 5 bases from V and 5 bases from J, with 13 bases between. This CDR3 contains 13 residues. The DNA for the CDR3 is TGTGCCAGCAGTCAGGGGATGGGGACTGAAGCTTTCTTT. Translation gives CASSQGMGTEAFF.

V usage is TRBV6-1 and J usage is TRBJ2-5; TRBD2 matches 7 bases. This CDR3 contains 12 residues. CDR1 MNHNS and CDR2 SASEGT come from the germline V gene. Trimming at V came to 7 bases and at J to 5 bases, leaving 4 bases not matched to a gene. CDR3 sequence: CASKGTTETQYF. The CDR3 coding sequence is TGTGCCAGCAAAGGGACTACGGAGACCCAGTACTTC.

The chain has TRBV7-2 and TRBJ2-3; D is perhaps TRBD2 (5 bases). This CDR3 has 15 amino acids. Germline assignment: CDR1 SGHTA and CDR2 FQGNSA. Trimming cost V 5 bases and J 0 bases, with 12 bases left between them. The CDR3 sequence is CASSTRLSSTDTQYF. CDR3 coding DNA: TGTGCCAGCAGCACCCGACTATCTAGCACAGATACGCAGTATTTT.